One and the same sample provided the 18 T cell receptor beta chains below, sequenced in a study of T cells after posttransplantation cyclophosphamide. Using immunoSEQ multiplex PCR, the repertoire was profiled, and TCRdb retains in-frame clones only, with some absent. This sample has about 20,000 clones, with approximately 86% found just once. Busulfan-fludarabine conditioning, marrow transplant, and cyclophosphamide on days +3 and +4 were administered. The specimen comprised PBMCs, sampled after allogeneic stem cell transplant with posttransplant cyclophosphamide. These receptors were taken from a female patient aged 40-50 years who received an allogeneic stem cell transplant from a related donor, was CMV-positive, and had no GVHD. Some T cells may be graft donor cells.

The count of this clone is one. This chain connects TRBV9 to TRBJ2-1, with 8 bases identical to TRBD2. CDR1 is SGDLS and CDR2 is YYNGEE in the germline V gene. This CDR3 spans 16 amino acids. Trimming cost V 0 bases and J 6 bases; bases outside gene matches: 8. CDR3 loop: CASSVGSSGRSNEQFF. In DNA, the CDR3 is TGTGCCAGCAGCGTAGGGAGCAGCGGGAGAAGCAATGAGCAGTTCTTC. The whole variable domain, remainder taken from reference TRBV9 and TRBJ2-1, is DSGVTQTPKHLITATGQRVTLRCSPRSGDLSVYWYQQSLDQGLQFLIQYYNGEERAKGNILERFSAQQFPDLHSELNLSSLELGDSALYFCASSVGSSGRSNEQFFGPGTRLTVL.

This chain links TRBV6-6 with TRBJ2-3; D remains ambiguous. Looked up from germline, CDR1 is MNHNY and CDR2 is SVGAGI (reference sequence). Deletions cut 6 bases from V and 1 base from J, with 14 bases between. This CDR3 has 15 amino acids. The CDR3 here is CASSPLLRGTDTQYF. In nucleotides, the CDR3 is TGTGCCAGCAGCCCCTTACTTCGAGGCACAGATACGCAGTATTTT.

The count of this clone is one. This chain's CDR3 is CASSQDPGELRYEQYF. The CDR3 DNA sequence: TGCGCCAGCAGCCAAGATCCGGGGGAGCTAAGGTACGAGCAGTACTTC. The rearrangement joins TRBV4-3 to TRBJ2-7, with D possibly being TRBD2 (6 bases). V lost 0 bases, J lost 4 bases, and 16 bases lay in between. The CDR3 covers 16 residues. The V gene's germline CDR1 is LGHNA and CDR2 YSLEER.

The chain combines TRBV7-9 with TRBJ2-5, with TRBD2 identical over 14 bases. The CDR3 has 16 amino acids. The germline V gene encodes CDR1 SEHNR and CDR2 FQNEAQ (reference sequence). J gave up 1 base and V 5 bases, and 3 bases lay outside the gene matches. CDR3 loop: CASSRLAGGIQETQYF. For the CDR3, the DNA is TGTGCCAGCAGCCGACTAGCGGGAGGGATCCAAGAGACCCAGTACTTC.

For the CDR3, the DNA is TGTGCCAGCAGCCCCAAAAGGACTAGCTACAATGAGCAGTTCTTC. Translating gives CASSPKRTSYNEQFF. The chain recombines TRBV11-2 with TRBJ2-1, with 7 bases matching TRBD2. Per germline, CDR1 SGHAT and CDR2 FQNNGV. Trimming took 5 bases from V and 3 from J; bases not matched to a gene: 7. The CDR3 spans 15 residues.

The V and J genes are TRBV30 and TRBJ2-1, with 7 bases aligning to TRBD1. CDR1 GTSNPN and CDR2 SVGIG come from the germline V gene (reference sequence). CDR3 length equals 16 residues. The trim removed 4 bases at V and 0 bases at J, leaving 9 bases unmatched. This CDR3 is CAWKRGRASSYNEQFF. CDR3 in DNA: TGTGCCTGGAAGAGGGGGCGGGCGAGCTCCTACAATGAGCAGTTCTTC.

The chain joins TRBV7-2 to TRBJ2-6; D not certain. Between the trimmed V and J ends, which lost 7 bases and 0 bases, there was a span of 16 bases. CDR1 is SGHTA, CDR2 FQGNSA, per germline. The CDR3 has 17 amino acids. The CDR3 DNA follows: TGTGCCAGCACCGTATTGGGCAGAAGCTCTGGGGCCAACGTCCTGACTTTC. Protein sequence: CASTVLGRSSGANVLTF.

The genes are TRBV6-5 and TRBJ2-3; tentative D call: TRBD1 (5 bases). Trimming removed 4 bases from V and 2 bases from J, with 7 bases in between. The germline gives CDR1 MNHEY, CDR2 SVGAGI. CDR3 length: 13 residues. Written as DNA, the CDR3 is TGTGCCAGCAGTTCGACAGACACAGATACGCAGTATTTT. This sequence encodes CASSSTDTDTQYF.

This rearrangement joins TRBV4-1 to TRBJ1-1; the D is unclear. The length of the CDR3 is 15 residues. CDR1 MGHRA and CDR2 YSYEKL come from the germline V gene. V was pared by 1 base and J by 0 bases, with 9 bases between. CDR3 bases: TGCGCCAGCAGCCAAGTATGGGAGTTGAACACTGAAGCTTTCTTT. Its protein is CASSQVWELNTEAFF.

V usage is TRBV4-3 and J usage is TRBJ2-1; TRBD2 matches 8 bases. The J segment lost 2 bases and the V segment lost 4 bases, leaving 7 bases of the junction unmatched. The CDR3 covers 16 residues. CDR1 LGHNA and CDR2 YSLEER come from the germline V gene. CDR3 DNA: TGCGCCAGCAGCCTATTAGCGGGAAACACCTACAATGAGCAGTTCTTC. Its protein is CASSLLAGNTYNEQFF.

This clone was seen only once. This rearrangement joins TRBV11-2 to TRBJ2-7; tentative D call: TRBD1 (6 bases). V was trimmed by 5 bases and J by 1 base, leaving 15 bases between them. Germline V gene data show CDR1 as SGHAT and CDR2 as FQNNGV. CDR3 size: 15 residues. The CDR3 here is CASSRTSDRSYEQYF. The CDR3 DNA reads TGTGCCAGCAGCCGCACGAGCGACAGGTCCTACGAGCAGTACTTC. Supplemented by reference TRBV11-2 and TRBJ2-7, the full variable domain reads EAGVAQSPRYKIIEKRQSVAFWCNPISGHATLYWYQQILGQGPKLLIQFQNNGVVDDSQLPKDRFSAERLKGVDSTLKIQPAKLEDSAVYLCASSRTSDRSYEQYFGPGTRLTVT.

V and J are TRBV29-1 and TRBJ2-5; 9 nucleotides line up with TRBD2. Germline V CDR1 and CDR2: SQVTM, ANQGSEA. CDR3 length: 14 amino acids. The CDR3 region is CSGISGRSQETQYF. Here the CDR3 DNA reads TGCAGTGGAATTAGCGGGAGATCTCAAGAGACCCAGTACTTC. The full variable domain, completed using reference TRBV29-1 and TRBJ2-5, is SAVISQKPSRDICQRGTSLTIQCQVDSQVTMMFWYRQQPGQSLTLIATANQGSEATYESGFVIDKFPISRPNLTFSTLTVSNMSPEDSSIYLCSGISGRSQETQYFGPGTRLLVL.

The chain couples TRBV5-1 to TRBJ2-2; possible D gene TRBD1, 6 bases. The CDR3 is 15 amino acids. Trimming took 4 bases from V and 2 from J, leaving 12 bases between them. The germline CDR1 and CDR2 sequences are SGHRS and YFSETQ. CDR3 in DNA: TGCGCCAGCAGCACCGGGACACTAAACACCGGGGAGCTGTTTTTT. Its protein product is CASSTGTLNTGELFF.

The chain links TRBV5-8 to TRBJ2-5, with a possible D match to TRBD1 (5 bases). The J call may be mistaken, given a closer DNA end match to TRBJ2-7. Per the germline V gene, CDR1 is SGHTS and CDR2 is YDEGEE. CDR3 length equals 12 residues. The CDR3 DNA follows: TGTGCCAGCAGCCGGACAAGGTACGAGCAGTACTTC. Protein product: CASSRTRYEQYF.

The chain employs TRBV10-3 and TRBJ2-1, with 13 positions matching TRBD2. The germline CDR1 and CDR2 sequences are ENHRY and SYGVKD. The CDR3 contains 17 residues. The junction had 7 bases not matched to a gene; V was cut back by 2 bases and J by 6 bases. Here the CDR3 DNA reads TGTGCCATCAGTGAGCTGACTAGCGGGAGGTCAGCCAATGAGCAGTTCTTC. Translation: CAISELTSGRSANEQFF.

This rearrangement joins TRBV28 to TRBJ1-2; a possible D gene is TRBD1 (6 bases). The V gene lost 2 bases and the J gene lost 4 bases, with 14 bases spanning the gap. The CDR3 loop spans 15 amino acids. CDR1 MDHEN and CDR2 SYDVKM come from the germline V gene. The CDR3 DNA reads TGTGCCAGCAGTTTACGTTTAGACAGGCTCTATGGCTACACCTTC. Its protein is CASSLRLDRLYGYTF.

This clone has more than one count but fewer than ten. V and J are TRBV13 and TRBJ1-1; D is unclear. Germline loops: CDR1 PRHDT, CDR2 FYEKMQ (reference sequence). This CDR3 has 13 residues. The V end was cut by 0 bases, the J end by 4 bases, with 6 bases between. This CDR3 reads CASSLGGGTEAFF. CDR3 coding DNA: TGTGCCAGCAGCTTAGGGGGAGGCACTGAAGCTTTCTTT.

The chain couples TRBV29-1 to TRBJ2-1, with TRBD2 matching over 10 bases. V was pared by 3 bases and J by 3 bases, with 2 bases of the junction left unmatched. Germline CDR1 SQVTM, CDR2 ANQGSEA. This CDR3 is built from 14 residues. For the CDR3, the DNA is TGCAGCGTTGATCTAGCGGGAGTCTACAATGAGCAGTTCTTC. Protein: CSVDLAGVYNEQFF.